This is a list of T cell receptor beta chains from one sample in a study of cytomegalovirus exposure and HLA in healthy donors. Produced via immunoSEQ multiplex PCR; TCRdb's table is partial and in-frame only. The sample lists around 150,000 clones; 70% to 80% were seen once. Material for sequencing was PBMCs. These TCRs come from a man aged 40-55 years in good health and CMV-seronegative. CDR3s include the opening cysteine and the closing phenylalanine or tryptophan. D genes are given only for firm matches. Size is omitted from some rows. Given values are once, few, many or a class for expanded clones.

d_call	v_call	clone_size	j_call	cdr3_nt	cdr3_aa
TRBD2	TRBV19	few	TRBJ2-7	TGTGCCAGTAGTATAGTATGGGAGGGTAGGAGATCCTACGAGCAGTACTTC	CASSIVWEGRRSYEQYF
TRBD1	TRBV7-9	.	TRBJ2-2	TGTGCCAGCAGCCCCGGGACAGCCGAAACGAACACCGGGGAGCTGTTTTTT	CASSPGTAETNTGELFF
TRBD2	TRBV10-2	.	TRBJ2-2	TGCGCCAGCAGGAAGCGGGGGAACACCGGGGAGCTGTTTTTT	CASRKRGNTGELFF
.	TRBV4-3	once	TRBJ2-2	TGCGCCAGCAGCCAAGATCGACGACACGGGGAGCTGTTTTTT	CASSQDRRHGELFF
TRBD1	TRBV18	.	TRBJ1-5	TGTGCCAGCTCACCGACAGGGGGAACGAGTCAGCCCCAGCATTTT	CASSPTGGTSQPQHF
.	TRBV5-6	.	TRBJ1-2	TGTGCCAGCAGCTTAGAACTACTCATAGGCTACACCTTC	CASSLELLIGYTF
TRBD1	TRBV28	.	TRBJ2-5	TGTGCCAGCAGTTCTCGGACAGGGGAAGAGACCCAGTACTTC	CASSSRTGEETQYF
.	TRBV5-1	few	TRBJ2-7	TGCGCCAGCAGCTTGTCAGGGAATCGTAACGAGCAGTACTTC	CASSLSGNRNEQYF
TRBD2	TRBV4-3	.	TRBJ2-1	TGCGCCAGCAGCCAAGTCGGCGGGGGGCCTTACAATGAGCAGTTCTTC	CASSQVGGGPYNEQFF
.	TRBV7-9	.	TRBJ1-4	TGTTCCAGCAGCCTCACAGAGAATGAAAAACTGTTTTTT	CSSSLTENEKLFF
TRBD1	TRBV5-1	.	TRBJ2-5	TGCGCCAGCAGCGGCCGGGACAGGGACCAAGAGACCCAGTACTTC	CASSGRDRDQETQYF
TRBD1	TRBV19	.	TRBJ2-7	TGTGCCAGTAGTGAGCCCGGGACAGGGTCATACGAGCAGTACTTC	CASSEPGTGSYEQYF
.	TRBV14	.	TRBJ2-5	TGTGCCAGCAGCCAGACACAGGGTCCCCAAGAGACCCAGTACTTC	CASSQTQGPQETQYF
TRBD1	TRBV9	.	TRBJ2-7	TGTGCCAGCAGTGAGACCGGGACAGGGCGCTACGAGCAGTACTTC	CASSETGTGRYEQYF
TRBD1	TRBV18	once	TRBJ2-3	TGTGCCAGCTCACCATTGCAGGGGGCAGATACGCAGTATTTT	CASSPLQGADTQYF
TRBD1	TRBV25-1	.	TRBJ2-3	TGTGCCAGCAGTGTGACAGGGGCGCCAGATACGCAGTATTTT	CASSVTGAPDTQYF
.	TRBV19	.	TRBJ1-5	TGTGCCAGTAGTATTGGACAGAATCAGCCCCAGCATTTT	CASSIGQNQPQHF
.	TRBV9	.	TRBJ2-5	TGTGCCAGCAGCACATTCGGGAAACCTCAAGAGACCCAGTACTTC	CASSTFGKPQETQYF
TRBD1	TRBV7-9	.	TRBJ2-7	TGTGCCAGCAGCTCTAGTCCGGGACAGGGGATGAGCTCCTACGAGCAGTACTTC	CASSSSPGQGMSSYEQYF
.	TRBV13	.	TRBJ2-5	TGTGCCAGCAGCTTAGAGGGGTACCAAGAGACCCAGTACTTC	CASSLEGYQETQYF
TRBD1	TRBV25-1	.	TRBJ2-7	TGTGCCAGCAGAACGACAGGGGGCCGCTACGAGCAGTACTTC	CASRTTGGRYEQYF
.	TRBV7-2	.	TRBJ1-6	TGTGCCAGCAGCTCACCTAGCGGGCCTAATTCACCCCTCCACTTT	CASSSPSGPNSPLHF
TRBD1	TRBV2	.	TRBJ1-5	TGTGCCAGCAGCACCGACAGGGACCAGCATTTT	CASSTDRDQHF